The rows below give T cell receptor beta chains drawn from one sample of a study of breast tumors, draining lymph nodes, adjacent tissues. TCRdb re-derived calls from the multiplex PCR reads in MiXCR, one entry per CDR3 protein. Of 180,000 or so distinct CDR3 sequences in the sample, around 33% were seen once. Sequenced sample: axillary lymph node tissue. All receptors come from a female donor with breast cancer. Some clones in this sample may be carry-over from other donors' samples. The CDR3 runs from the conserved cysteine through the conserved F or W. The order of the fields is clone size, V gene, D gene, J gene, CDR3 protein, CDR3 DNA. D genes are given only for firm matches. Only some rows state a clone size, as once, few, many or a class for expanded clones.

clone_size: many; v_call: TRBV29-1; d_call: .; j_call: TRBJ2-7; cdr3_aa: CSVGQRTPSYEQYF; cdr3_nt: TGCAGCGTTGGTCAGCGAACCCCGTCCTACGAGCAGTACTTC
clone_size: many; v_call: TRBV3-1; d_call: .; j_call: TRBJ1-6; cdr3_aa: CASSRETGVNSPLHF; cdr3_nt: TGTGCCAGCAGCCGGGAGACAGGCGTCAATTCACCCCTCCACTTT
clone_size: many; v_call: TRBV6-1; d_call: TRBD1; j_call: TRBJ1-2; cdr3_aa: CASSHRGQGYGYTF; cdr3_nt: TGTGCCAGCAGTCACAGGGGGCAGGGCTATGGCTACACCTTC
clone_size: many; v_call: TRBV7-3; d_call: .; j_call: TRBJ1-5; cdr3_aa: CASSLRRTVYQPQHF; cdr3_nt: TGTGCCAGCAGCTTAAGGAGAACAGTTTATCAGCCCCAGCATTTT
clone_size: .; v_call: TRBV20-1; d_call: TRBD2; j_call: TRBJ2-1; cdr3_aa: CSARVGAGGLHEQFF; cdr3_nt: TGCAGTGCTAGAGTCGGTGCGGGGGGGCTCCATGAGCAGTTCTTC
clone_size: many; v_call: TRBV24-1; d_call: TRBD1; j_call: TRBJ2-5; cdr3_aa: CATSDPTGGKETQYF; cdr3_nt: TGTGCCACCAGTGACCCGACAGGGGGAAAAGAGACCCAGTACTTC
clone_size: .; v_call: TRBV7-9; d_call: .; j_call: TRBJ2-3; cdr3_aa: CASSFYICSASSPRAASVLQLF; cdr3_nt: .
clone_size: many; v_call: TRBV5-1; d_call: .; j_call: TRBJ2-7; cdr3_aa: CASSLARTYEQYF; cdr3_nt: TGCGCCAGCAGCTTGGCCAGGACCTACGAGCAGTACTTC
clone_size: .; v_call: TRBV27; d_call: TRBD2; j_call: TRBJ2-1; cdr3_aa: CASSLAGYNEQFF; cdr3_nt: TGTGCCAGCAGTCTAGCGGGATACAATGAGCAGTTCTTC
clone_size: many; v_call: TRBV5-1; d_call: TRBD2; j_call: TRBJ2-2; cdr3_aa: CASSHGLAGRGTGELFF; cdr3_nt: TGCGCCAGCAGCCACGGACTAGCGGGGCGTGGCACCGGGGAGCTGTTTTTT
clone_size: many; v_call: TRBV5-1; d_call: .; j_call: TRBJ2-2; cdr3_aa: CASSLEGLDTGELFF; cdr3_nt: TGCGCCAGCAGCTTGGAAGGACTTGACACCGGGGAGCTGTTTTTT
clone_size: .; v_call: TRBV24-1; d_call: TRBD1; j_call: TRBJ2-5; cdr3_aa: CATSDLPTGLRETQYF; cdr3_nt: TGTGCCACCAGTGACCTACCGACAGGGCTGAGAGAGACCCAGTACTTC
clone_size: many; v_call: TRBV7-2; d_call: .; j_call: TRBJ2-7; cdr3_aa: CASSPREASEQYF; cdr3_nt: TGTGCCAGCAGCCCTCGAGAGGCGAGCGAGCAGTACTTC
clone_size: .; v_call: TRBV7-9; d_call: .; j_call: TRBJ2-2; cdr3_aa: CASSPFGENTGELFF; cdr3_nt: TGTGCCAGCAGCCCCTTCGGGGAAAACACCGGGGAGCTGTTTTTT
clone_size: many; v_call: TRBV4-1; d_call: .; j_call: TRBJ1-4; cdr3_aa: CASSQGMVATNEKLFF; cdr3_nt: TGCGCCAGCAGCCAAGGTATGGTTGCAACTAATGAAAAACTGTTTTTT
clone_size: .; v_call: TRBV20-1; d_call: TRBD1; j_call: TRBJ2-7; cdr3_aa: CSASKGGAFSEQYF; cdr3_nt: TGCAGTGCCAGTAAAGGGGGCGCGTTCTCCGAGCAGTACTTC
clone_size: .; v_call: TRBV25-1; d_call: TRBD2; j_call: TRBJ2-1; cdr3_aa: CASSLSSGGYNEQFF; cdr3_nt: TGTGCCAGCAGCCTCTCTAGCGGGGGGTACAATGAGCAGTTCTTC
clone_size: many; v_call: TRBV15; d_call: TRBD2; j_call: TRBJ2-2; cdr3_aa: CATSPRPLAGVRTGELFF; cdr3_nt: TGTGCCACCAGCCCGCGCCCCTTAGCGGGAGTAAGAACCGGGGAGCTGTTTTTT
clone_size: many; v_call: TRBV7-9; d_call: TRBD2; j_call: TRBJ2-1; cdr3_aa: CASLPPGLRNNEQFF; cdr3_nt: TGTGCCAGCTTGCCTCCGGGACTACGTAACAATGAGCAGTTCTTC
clone_size: many; v_call: TRBV4-1; d_call: .; j_call: TRBJ2-5; cdr3_aa: CASSHPRDYRQGSETQYF; cdr3_nt: TGCGCCAGCAGCCACCCCCGGGACTACCGACAGGGATCGGAGACCCAGTACTTC
clone_size: many; v_call: TRBV7-9; d_call: .; j_call: TRBJ2-5; cdr3_aa: CASSLARTSGGEQETQYF; cdr3_nt: TGTGCCAGCAGCTTAGCAAGGACGTCGGGCGGAGAGCAAGAGACCCAGTACTTC
clone_size: many; v_call: TRBV24-1; d_call: TRBD2; j_call: TRBJ2-5; cdr3_aa: CATSDLAGPQETQYF; cdr3_nt: TGTGCCACCAGTGACCTAGCGGGGCCCCAAGAGACCCAGTACTTC
clone_size: many; v_call: TRBV7-3; d_call: TRBD1; j_call: TRBJ2-2; cdr3_aa: CASSLAGGGGELFF; cdr3_nt: TGTGCCAGCAGCTTAGCAGGGGGCGGCGGGGAGCTGTTTTTT
clone_size: .; v_call: TRBV29-1; d_call: .; j_call: TRBJ2-5; cdr3_aa: CSDFLGRVETQYF; cdr3_nt: TGCAGTGATTTCCTCGGTAGGGTAGAGACCCAGTACTTC
clone_size: .; v_call: TRBV4-2; d_call: TRBD2; j_call: TRBJ2-1; cdr3_aa: CASSQRVQREGRGSNEQFF; cdr3_nt: TGTGCCAGCAGCCAACGAGTCCAGCGGGAGGGCCGAGGGTCCAATGAGCAGTTCTTC
clone_size: many; v_call: TRBV5-5; d_call: .; j_call: TRBJ2-7; cdr3_aa: CASSLALAVTSYEQYF; cdr3_nt: TGTGCCAGCAGCTTGGCCCTGGCCGTCACCTCCTACGAGCAGTACTTC
clone_size: many; v_call: TRBV2; d_call: .; j_call: TRBJ2-6; cdr3_aa: CAIRTHSRANVLTF; cdr3_nt: TGTGCCATCAGGACTCACTCTAGGGCCAACGTCCTGACTTTC
clone_size: many; v_call: TRBV3-1; d_call: TRBD2; j_call: TRBJ2-7; cdr3_aa: CASRVAGGGEQYF; cdr3_nt: TGTGCCAGCAGAGTAGCGGGAGGAGGAGAGCAGTACTTC
clone_size: few; v_call: TRBV28; d_call: TRBD1; j_call: TRBJ1-5; cdr3_aa: CASDPSGTGGSQPQHF; cdr3_nt: TGTGCCAGCGATCCCTCCGGGACAGGGGGAAGCCAGCCCCAGCATTTT
clone_size: many; v_call: TRBV12-3/TRBV12-4; d_call: .; j_call: TRBJ2-7; cdr3_aa: CAIQVSSYEQYF; cdr3_nt: TGTGCCATACAGGTTAGCTCCTACGAGCAGTACTTC
clone_size: many; v_call: TRBV30; d_call: .; j_call: TRBJ2-2; cdr3_aa: CAWSGQDTGELFF; cdr3_nt: TGTGCCTGGAGTGGACAGGACACCGGGGAGCTGTTTTTT
clone_size: many; v_call: TRBV20-1; d_call: .; j_call: TRBJ2-1; cdr3_aa: CSVREGMEFF; cdr3_nt: TGCAGCGTACGGGAAGGAATGGAGTTCTTC
clone_size: .; v_call: TRBV12-3/TRBV12-4; d_call: .; j_call: TRBJ1-6; cdr3_aa: CASSLKGSGNSPLHF; cdr3_nt: TGTGCCAGCAGCTTGAAAGGCAGTGGGAATTCACCCCTCCACTTT
clone_size: many; v_call: TRBV4-2; d_call: .; j_call: TRBJ2-1; cdr3_aa: CASSLSASSYNEQFF; cdr3_nt: TGTGCCAGCAGCCTTAGCGCCAGCTCCTACAATGAGCAGTTCTTC
clone_size: many; v_call: TRBV5-8; d_call: .; j_call: TRBJ2-3; cdr3_aa: CASSSETSRTDTQYF; cdr3_nt: TGTGCCAGCAGCTCTGAGACTAGTCGAACAGATACGCAGTATTTT
clone_size: many; v_call: TRBV5-1; d_call: .; j_call: TRBJ1-2; cdr3_aa: CASRVAQGSGYGYTF; cdr3_nt: TGCGCCAGCAGAGTCGCACAGGGTTCGGGCTATGGCTACACCTTC
clone_size: many; v_call: TRBV19; d_call: .; j_call: TRBJ2-1; cdr3_aa: CASSILPRRDEQFF; cdr3_nt: TGTGCCAGTAGTATACTTCCGAGGCGGGATGAGCAGTTCTTC
clone_size: many; v_call: TRBV6-6; d_call: .; j_call: TRBJ2-2; cdr3_aa: CATVPVANTGELFF; cdr3_nt: TGTGCCACGGTGCCGGTAGCGAACACCGGGGAGCTGTTTTTT
clone_size: .; v_call: TRBV20-1; d_call: .; j_call: TRBJ1-5; cdr3_aa: CNATDQGGSTQPQHF; cdr3_nt: TGCAATGCTACCGACCAAGGAGGGAGCACTCAGCCCCAGCATTTT
clone_size: once; v_call: TRBV11-1; d_call: .; j_call: TRBJ2-7; cdr3_aa: CASSFSRSHEQHF; cdr3_nt: TGTGCCAGCAGCTTCTCACGTTCCCACGAGCAGCACTTC
clone_size: many; v_call: TRBV10-2; d_call: .; j_call: TRBJ2-1; cdr3_aa: CASSESKEGRQFF; cdr3_nt: TGCGCCAGCAGTGAGTCGAAGGAGGGAAGGCAGTTCTTC
clone_size: .; v_call: TRBV12-3/TRBV12-4; d_call: TRBD1; j_call: TRBJ1-4; cdr3_aa: CASSFRDSSNEKLFF; cdr3_nt: TGTGCCAGCAGTTTCCGGGACAGTTCTAATGAAAAACTGTTTTTT
clone_size: few; v_call: TRBV12-3/TRBV12-4; d_call: .; j_call: TRBJ1-2; cdr3_aa: CASSFGLNYGYTF; cdr3_nt: TGTGCCAGCAGTTTCGGACTGAACTATGGCTACACCTTC
clone_size: many; v_call: TRBV14; d_call: TRBD1; j_call: TRBJ2-7; cdr3_aa: CASSKGFRPGQASYEQYF; cdr3_nt: TGTGCCAGCAGCAAAGGCTTTAGACCGGGACAGGCCTCCTACGAGCAGTACTTC
clone_size: many; v_call: TRBV11-2; d_call: .; j_call: TRBJ2-5; cdr3_aa: CASRSPGPLRETQYF; cdr3_nt: TGTGCCAGCAGATCCCCTGGACCGTTGAGAGAGACCCAGTACTTC
clone_size: many; v_call: TRBV27; d_call: .; j_call: TRBJ2-3; cdr3_aa: CASTFRTTTDTQYF; cdr3_nt: TGTGCCAGCACCTTTAGGACTACGACAGATACGCAGTATTTT
clone_size: many; v_call: TRBV12-3/TRBV12-4; d_call: .; j_call: TRBJ1-6; cdr3_aa: CASSRVGWGPLHF; cdr3_nt: TGTGCCAGCAGCCGGGTCGGGTGGGGTCCCCTCCACTTT
clone_size: .; v_call: TRBV7-6; d_call: .; j_call: TRBJ1-2; cdr3_aa: CASSLAAGTDGYTF; cdr3_nt: TGTGCCAGCAGCTTAGCGGCAGGGACCGATGGCTACACCTTC
clone_size: many; v_call: TRBV15; d_call: .; j_call: TRBJ1-4; cdr3_aa: CATSRPLDGKNEKLFF; cdr3_nt: TGTGCCACCAGCCGTCCCCTGGACGGTAAAAATGAAAAACTGTTTTTT
clone_size: many; v_call: TRBV18; d_call: .; j_call: TRBJ2-3; cdr3_aa: CASSPPGRQGRDTQYF; cdr3_nt: TGTGCCAGCTCACCTCCCGGGCGGCAGGGCCGTGATACGCAGTATTTT
clone_size: once; v_call: TRBV2; d_call: .; j_call: TRBJ1-4; cdr3_aa: CASIGAGYEKLFF; cdr3_nt: TGTGCCAGCATCGGGGCAGGGTATGAAAAACTGTTTTTT
clone_size: many; v_call: TRBV3-1; d_call: .; j_call: TRBJ2-7; cdr3_aa: CASSQDPTTNEQYF; cdr3_nt: TGTGCCAGCAGCCAAGACCCGACTACCAACGAGCAGTACTTC
clone_size: .; v_call: TRBV29-1; d_call: .; j_call: TRBJ1-5; cdr3_aa: CSVEDPRAQHF; cdr3_nt: TGCAGCGTTGAAGACCCACGGGCCCAGCATTTT